This TCR beta chain was documented in a study of blood T cell repertoires in COVID-19. On the study more broadly: Italy, Spain and the United States were the sources of the convalescent and acute COVID-19 samples.

Those who participated ranged in age from about 18 to 89 years and resided in approximately 23 US areas. Original handling: Amplified reference gene primers provided the basis for estimating nucleated cell counts. Sequencing used immunoSEQ multiplex PCR; TCRdb keeps in-frame clones, though not all of them. That table gives V, J and clone size, and the DNA gave D and trimming. The data hold 310,000 or so clones, with about nine tenths observed a single time. Trimming took off 4 bases at V and 1 base at J, with 11 bases between the two ends. CDR1 MNHEY and CDR2 SVGAGI come from the germline V gene. The CDR3 covers 15 residues.

The chain has TRBV6-5 and TRBJ1-5; unclear D gene. The clonotype originates from a woman under 30 who had recovered from COVID-19. Input material: PBMCs or T cells enriched from blood (not recorded which). The chain's CDR3 is CASSSDLTSNQPQHF. DNA for the CDR3: TGTGCCAGCAGTTCGGACTTGACGAGCAATCAGCCCCAGCATTTT.